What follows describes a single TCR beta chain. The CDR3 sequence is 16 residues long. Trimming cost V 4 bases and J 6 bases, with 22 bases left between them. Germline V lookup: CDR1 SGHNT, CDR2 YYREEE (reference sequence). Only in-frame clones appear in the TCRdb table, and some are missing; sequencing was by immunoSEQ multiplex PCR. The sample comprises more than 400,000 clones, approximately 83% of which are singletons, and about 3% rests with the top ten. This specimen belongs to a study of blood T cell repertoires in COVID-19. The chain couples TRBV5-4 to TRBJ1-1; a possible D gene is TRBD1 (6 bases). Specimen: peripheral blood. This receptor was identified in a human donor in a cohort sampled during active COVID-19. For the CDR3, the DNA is TGTGCCAGCAGCAAACCCGGACAGTCCCTTATTTCTGAAGCTTTCTTT. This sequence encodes CASSKPGQSLISEAFF.